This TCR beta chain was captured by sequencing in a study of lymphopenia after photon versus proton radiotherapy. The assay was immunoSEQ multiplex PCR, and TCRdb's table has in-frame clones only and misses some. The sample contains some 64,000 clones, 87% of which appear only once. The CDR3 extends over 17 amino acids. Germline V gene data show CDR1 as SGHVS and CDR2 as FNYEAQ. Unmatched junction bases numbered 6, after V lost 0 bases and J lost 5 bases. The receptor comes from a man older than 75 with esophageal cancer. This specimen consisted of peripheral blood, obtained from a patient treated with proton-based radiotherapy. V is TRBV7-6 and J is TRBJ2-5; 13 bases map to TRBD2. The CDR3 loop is CASSLAPTSGGLETQYF. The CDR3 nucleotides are TGTGCCAGCAGCTTAGCGCCGACTAGCGGGGGGCTGGAGACCCAGTACTTC.